This T cell receptor (beta chain) was captured in a study of technical replicates of blood from several donors. TCRdb's table, derived via immunoSEQ multiplex PCR, lists solely in-frame clones and lacks some. The data contain tens of thousands of clones, about 97% of them seen just once; the ten biggest clones take up nearly 0.2%. The CDR3 length is 15 residues. Germline CDR1 reads LNHDA; CDR2 reads SQIVND (reference sequence). The germline V and J ends were trimmed by 6 bases and 6 bases, with 20 bases remaining between them. Input material: T cells isolated from PBMCs. The source is a human donor in good health. J is TRBJ1-1 and V is TRBV19; TRBD1 might be the D (6 bases). This CDR3 reads CASRYGEGGLAEAFF. As DNA, the CDR3 is TGTGCCAGTAGATACGGGGAGGGGGGTCTCGCTGAAGCTTTCTTT.